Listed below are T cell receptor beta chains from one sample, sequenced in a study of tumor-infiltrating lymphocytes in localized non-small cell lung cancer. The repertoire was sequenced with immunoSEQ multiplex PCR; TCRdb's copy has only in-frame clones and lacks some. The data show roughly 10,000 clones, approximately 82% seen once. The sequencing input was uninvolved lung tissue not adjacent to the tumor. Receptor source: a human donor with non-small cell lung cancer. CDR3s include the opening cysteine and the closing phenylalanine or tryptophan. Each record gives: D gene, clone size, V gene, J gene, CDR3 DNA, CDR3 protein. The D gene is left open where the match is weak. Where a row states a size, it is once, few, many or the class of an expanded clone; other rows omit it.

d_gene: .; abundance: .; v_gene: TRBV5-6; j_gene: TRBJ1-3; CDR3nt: TGTGCCAGCAGCTTGTTGGGAGGGGTGGAAAACACCATATATTTT; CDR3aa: CASSLLGGVENTIYF
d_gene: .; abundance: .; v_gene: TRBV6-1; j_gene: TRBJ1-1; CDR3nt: TGTGCCAGCAGTGAAGAGGACGGAATTTACACTGAAGCTTTCTTT; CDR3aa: CASSEEDGIYTEAFF
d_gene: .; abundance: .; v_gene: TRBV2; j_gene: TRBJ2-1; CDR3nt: TGTGCCAGCAGTCACAGGAGTTTTGAGCAGTTCTTC; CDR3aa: CASSHRSFEQFF
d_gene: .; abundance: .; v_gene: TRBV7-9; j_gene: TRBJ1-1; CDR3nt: TGTGCCAGCAGCTTGGACAGAGAGAACACTGAAGCTTTCTTT; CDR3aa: CASSLDRENTEAFF
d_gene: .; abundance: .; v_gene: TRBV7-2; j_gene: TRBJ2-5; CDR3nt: TGTGCCAGCAGCTTATTCGCAGAGACCCAGTACTTC; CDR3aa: CASSLFAETQYF
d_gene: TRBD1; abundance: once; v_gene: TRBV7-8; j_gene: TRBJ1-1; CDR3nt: TGTGCCAGCAGCTTGGACAGGAGGAACACTGAAGCTTTCTTT; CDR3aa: CASSLDRRNTEAFF
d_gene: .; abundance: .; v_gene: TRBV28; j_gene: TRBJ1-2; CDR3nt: TGTGCCAGCAGTCCTCCCAGGGCCATGAACTATGGCTACACCTTC; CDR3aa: CASSPPRAMNYGYTF
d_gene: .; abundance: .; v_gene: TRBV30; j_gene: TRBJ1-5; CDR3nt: TGTGCCTGGAGTGGGGGCGATAGTGCTAGCAATCAGCCCCAGCATTTT; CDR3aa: CAWSGGDSASNQPQHF
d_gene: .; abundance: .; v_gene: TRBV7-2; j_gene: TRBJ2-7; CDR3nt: TGTGCCAGCTCCCAAGGGACCCCACCCTACGAGCAGTACTTC; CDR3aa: CASSQGTPPYEQYF
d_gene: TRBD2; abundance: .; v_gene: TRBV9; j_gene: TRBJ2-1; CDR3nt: TGTGCCAGCAGCGTCATAACGGGACTACCGTTCAATGAGCAGTTCTTC; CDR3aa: CASSVITGLPFNEQFF
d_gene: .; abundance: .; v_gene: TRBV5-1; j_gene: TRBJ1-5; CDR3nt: TGCGCCAGCAGCCCCGGAACCAACAATCAGCCCCAGCATTTT; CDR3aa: CASSPGTNNQPQHF
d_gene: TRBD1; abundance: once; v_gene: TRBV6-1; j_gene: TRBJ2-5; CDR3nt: TGTGCCAGCAGTGACCGGGACAGCAGATACTTC; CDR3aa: CASSDRDSRYF
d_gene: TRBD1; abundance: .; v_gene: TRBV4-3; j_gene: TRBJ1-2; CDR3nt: TGCGCCAGCTCACCGGACAGGTCGCAATATTATGGCTACACCTTC; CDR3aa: CASSPDRSQYYGYTF
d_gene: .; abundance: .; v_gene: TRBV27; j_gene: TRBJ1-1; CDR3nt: TGTGCCAGCAGATTCCAGGGGAGCACTGAAGCTTTCTTT; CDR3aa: CASRFQGSTEAFF
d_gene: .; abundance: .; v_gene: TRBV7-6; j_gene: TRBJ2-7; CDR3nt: TGTGCCAGCAGCTTAGAAACCTTCTACGAGCAGTACTTC; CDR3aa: CASSLETFYEQYF
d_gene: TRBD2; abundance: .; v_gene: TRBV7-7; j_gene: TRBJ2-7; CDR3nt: TGTGCTAGCAACATAGCGGGAGTCAACGAGCAGTACTTC; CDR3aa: CASNIAGVNEQYF
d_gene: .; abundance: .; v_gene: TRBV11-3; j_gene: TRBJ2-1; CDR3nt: TGTGCCAGCAGCTTGAGGGGGGCAGGTGAGCAGTTCTTC; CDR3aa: CASSLRGAGEQFF
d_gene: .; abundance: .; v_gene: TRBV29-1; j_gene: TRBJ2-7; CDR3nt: TGCAGCGTTGAAGATCACTCCTACGAGCAGTACTTC; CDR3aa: CSVEDHSYEQYF
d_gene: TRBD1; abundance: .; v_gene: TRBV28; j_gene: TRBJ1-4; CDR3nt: TGTGCCAGCAGTCCCGGGACAGGCCGGAGAGAAAAACTGTTTTTT; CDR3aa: CASSPGTGRREKLFF
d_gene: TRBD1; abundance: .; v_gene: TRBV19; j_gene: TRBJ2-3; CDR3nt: TGTGCCAGTGGACAGGGTATCGTAGCAGATACGCAGTATTTT; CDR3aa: CASGQGIVADTQYF
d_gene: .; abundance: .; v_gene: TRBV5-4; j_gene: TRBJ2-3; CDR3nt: TGTGCCAGCAGCTTGAAGGTGAGGACACTTCTCCTCACAGATACGCAGTATTTT; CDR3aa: CASSLKVRTLLLTDTQYF
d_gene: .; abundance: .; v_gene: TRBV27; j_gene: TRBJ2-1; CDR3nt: TGTGCCAGCAGTTCCGGGATCCCCAAAGCCTACAATGAGCAGTTCTTC; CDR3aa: CASSSGIPKAYNEQFF
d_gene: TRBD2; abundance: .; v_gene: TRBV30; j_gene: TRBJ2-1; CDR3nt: TGTGCCTGGAGTCTGACCCCGGGAGGCTCCTACAATGAGCAGTTCTTC; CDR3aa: CAWSLTPGGSYNEQFF
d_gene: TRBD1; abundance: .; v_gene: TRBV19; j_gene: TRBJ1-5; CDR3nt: TGTGCCAGTAGTATCCGGGACAGGAATCAGCCCCAGCATTTT; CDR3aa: CASSIRDRNQPQHF
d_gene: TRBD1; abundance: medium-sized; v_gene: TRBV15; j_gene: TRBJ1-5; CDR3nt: TGTGCCACCAGCAGGGGACAGGATTATAATCAGCCCCAGCATTTT; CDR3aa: CATSRGQDYNQPQHF
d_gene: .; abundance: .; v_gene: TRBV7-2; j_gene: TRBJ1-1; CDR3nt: TGTGCCAGCAGACCTCGAGGCGAGACAGGCAGGAACACTGAAGCTTTCTTT; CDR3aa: CASRPRGETGRNTEAFF